Listed below are T cell receptor beta chains from one sample, sequenced in a study of OX40 agonist ivuxolimab in advanced cancers. Libraries were prepared by immunoSEQ multiplex PCR; TCRdb keeps only in-frame clonotypes and omits some of them. The sample consists of 20,000 or so clones, approximately 90% of them appearing once. Sequenced here: CD4+ or CD8+ T cells sorted from blood, sampled in a trial of the OX40 agonist ivuxolimab. The receptors here all came from an adult with an advanced solid tumor such as melanoma, head and neck, liver or kidney cancer. Each CDR3 is given with its conserved first and last residue. A D gene is named only where the DNA matches it firmly. The size entry is marked missing in some rows and otherwise reads once, few, many or a size class.

-	TRBV4-1	TRBJ1-4	-	TGCGCCAGCAGCCATGAACCCAACGGGGAAAAACTGTTTTTT	CASSHEPNGEKLFF
-	TRBV13	TRBJ1-6	-	TGTGCCAGCAGCTTAATATCTCTGGGGTCACCCCTCCACTTT	CASSLISLGSPLHF
-	TRBV7-8	TRBJ1-4	-	TGTGCCAGCAGCTACCCCGGGGGCAGGGTGGGTGAAAAACTGTTTTTT	CASSYPGGRVGEKLFF
-	TRBV4-2	TRBJ2-2	-	TGTGCCGCAGGATGGGGGGCCGGGGAGCTGTTTTTT	CAAGWGAGELFF
-	TRBV9	TRBJ1-3	TRBD1	TGTGCCAGCAGCGTAGGGACAGGGTCTGGAAACACCATATATTTT	CASSVGTGSGNTIYF
-	TRBV7-4	TRBJ2-7	-	TGTGCCAGCAGCTTGTGGACAGCGAGCTCCTACGAGCAGTACTTC	CASSLWTASSYEQYF
-	TRBV6-1	TRBJ1-1	-	TGTGCCAGCACCAGGGTTGGGGACACTGAAGCTTTCTTT	CASTRVGDTEAFF
-	TRBV10-3	TRBJ2-1	TRBD2	TGTGCCATCAGACAACTAGCGGGGGCCTACAATGAGCAGTTCTTC	CAIRQLAGAYNEQFF
-	TRBV11-2	TRBJ2-7	-	TGTGCCAGCAGCCATGGGGGTGGGGCAGGGAATAGGGACTACGAGCAGTACTTC	CASSHGGGAGNRDYEQYF
-	TRBV4-1	TRBJ2-7	-	TGCGCCAGCAGCCAAGATAGGGCGAGGCGGTACGAGCAGTACTTC	CASSQDRARRYEQYF
-	TRBV6-4	TRBJ1-1	-	TGTGCCAGCAGTGACTCGACAAGCGGGGGCACTGAAGCTTTCTTT	CASSDSTSGGTEAFF
-	TRBV7-9	TRBJ1-1	-	TGTGCCAGCAGCCTCGACACCAGGGGTGAAGCTTTCTTT	CASSLDTRGEAFF
-	TRBV6-1	TRBJ2-7	-	TGTGCCAGCAGTGACAACAACTACGAGCAGTACTTC	CASSDNNYEQYF
-	TRBV5-1	TRBJ1-1	-	TGCGCCAGCAGCTTGCAGGGTCGGGACACTGAAGCTTTCTTT	CASSLQGRDTEAFF
-	TRBV5-1	TRBJ2-7	-	TGCGCCAGCAGCGGCGGGCTCTCGAGCTCCTACGAGCAGTACTTC	CASSGGLSSSYEQYF
-	TRBV29-1	TRBJ2-7	TRBD1	TGCAGCGTTGATCCCGGGACAGGGATCTCCGAGCAGTACTTC	CSVDPGTGISEQYF
-	TRBV25-1	TRBJ2-7	TRBD1	TGTGCCAGCAGCGGACAGGGGGCAGGGGAGCAGTACTTC	CASSGQGAGEQYF
medium-sized	TRBV6-5	TRBJ2-7	-	TGTGCCACTGGACAGTTCGATTACGAGCAGTACTTC	CATGQFDYEQYF
-	TRBV19	TRBJ1-3	-	TGTGCCAGTAGTATGTGGAGTCTTGGAAACACCATATATTTT	CASSMWSLGNTIYF
-	TRBV10-3	TRBJ1-1	-	TGTGCCATCAGTGACCCCAGTTCCACTGAAGCTTTCTTT	CAISDPSSTEAFF
-	TRBV2	TRBJ1-2	TRBD1	TGTGCCAGCACCCAACCAGAGGACAGGGGAGGAAACACCTTC	CASTQPEDRGGNTF
-	TRBV5-1	TRBJ2-7	TRBD1	TGCGCCAGCAGCTTGGGACAGGGGCCCTACGAGCAGTACTTC	CASSLGQGPYEQYF
-	TRBV2	TRBJ1-3	TRBD1	TGTGCCAGCAGAGGCTGGGACAGGTCCCTCTCTGGAAACACCATATATTTT	CASRGWDRSLSGNTIYF
medium-sized	TRBV4-1	TRBJ2-7	TRBD1	TGCGCCAGCAGCCAAGAAATCCGACAGGGGAGCATGTACGAGCAGTACTTC	CASSQEIRQGSMYEQYF
-	TRBV19	TRBJ2-7	TRBD1	TGTGCCAGTAGTCCCGGACAGGGAGGCTACGAGCAGTACTTC	CASSPGQGGYEQYF
-	TRBV4-1	TRBJ1-2	-	TGCGCCAGCAGCCAAGATGGGGGGGATGGCTACACCTTC	CASSQDGGDGYTF
-	TRBV14	TRBJ1-4	-	TGTGCCAGCAGCCAGCTCTTACAGGGTGGAGGTAATGAAAAACTGTTTTTT	CASSQLLQGGGNEKLFF
-	TRBV6-1	TRBJ2-3	TRBD2	TGTGCCAGCAGCGTACTAGCGGGAGGGGCAGATACGCAGTATTTT	CASSVLAGGADTQYF
once	TRBV6-1	TRBJ2-7	-	TGTGCCAGCAGTGAAATAGAGTGGACCCGGGGCGAGCAGTACTTC	CASSEIEWTRGEQYF
-	TRBV29-1	TRBJ1-2	-	TGCAGCGTTGCACGGGGGGCCTATGGCTACACCTTC	CSVARGAYGYTF
-	TRBV11-3	TRBJ2-3	-	TGTGCCAGCAGCTTACAGGTTCCCACAGATACGCAGTATTTT	CASSLQVPTDTQYF
-	TRBV5-1	TRBJ2-7	-	TGCGCCAGCAGCTTTTCGGCCAGGGTCTTAGGCGAGCAGTACTTC	CASSFSARVLGEQYF
-	TRBV7-9	TRBJ2-7	TRBD2	TGTGCCAGCAGCTTGACTAGCGGGAGAATGAAGCAGTACTTC	CASSLTSGRMKQYF
-	TRBV7-9	TRBJ2-2	-	TGTGCCAGCAGCCCCGTGGGGGAAGGTGCGACGAACACCGGGGAGCTGTTTTTT	CASSPVGEGATNTGELFF